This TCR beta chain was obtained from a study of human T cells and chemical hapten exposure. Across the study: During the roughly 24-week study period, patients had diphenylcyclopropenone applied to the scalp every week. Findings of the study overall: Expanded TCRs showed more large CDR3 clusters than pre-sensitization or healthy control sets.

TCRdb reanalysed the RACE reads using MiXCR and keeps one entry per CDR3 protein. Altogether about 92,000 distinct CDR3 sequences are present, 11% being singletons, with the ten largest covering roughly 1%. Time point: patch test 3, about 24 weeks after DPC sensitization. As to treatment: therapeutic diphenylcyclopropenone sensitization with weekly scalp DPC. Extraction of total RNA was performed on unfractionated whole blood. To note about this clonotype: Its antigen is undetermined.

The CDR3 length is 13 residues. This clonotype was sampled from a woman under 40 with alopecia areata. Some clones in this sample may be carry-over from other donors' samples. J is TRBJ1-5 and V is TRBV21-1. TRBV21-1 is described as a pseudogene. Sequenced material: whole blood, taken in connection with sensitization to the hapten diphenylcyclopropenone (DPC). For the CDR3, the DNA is TGTGCCAGCAGCAAAGTGGAGTTTCAGCCCCAGCATTTT. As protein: CASSKVEFQPQHF.